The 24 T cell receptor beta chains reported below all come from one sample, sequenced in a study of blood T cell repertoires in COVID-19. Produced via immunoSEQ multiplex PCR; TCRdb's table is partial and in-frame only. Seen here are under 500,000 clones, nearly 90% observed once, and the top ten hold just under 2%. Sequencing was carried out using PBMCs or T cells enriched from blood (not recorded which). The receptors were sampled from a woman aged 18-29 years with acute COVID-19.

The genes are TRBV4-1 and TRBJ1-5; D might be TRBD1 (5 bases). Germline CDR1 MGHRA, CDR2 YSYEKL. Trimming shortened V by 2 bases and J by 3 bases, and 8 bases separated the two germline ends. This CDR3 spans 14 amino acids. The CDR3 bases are TGCGCCAGCAGCCAACAGGGTTTCAATCAGCCCCAGCATTTT. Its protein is CASSQQGFNQPQHF.

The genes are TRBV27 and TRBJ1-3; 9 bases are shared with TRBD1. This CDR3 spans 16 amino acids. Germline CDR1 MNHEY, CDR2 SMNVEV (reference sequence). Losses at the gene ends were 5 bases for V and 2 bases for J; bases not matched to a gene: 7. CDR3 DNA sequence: TGTGCCAGCAGTCCATGGACAGGGGTGCCTGGAAACACCATATATTTT. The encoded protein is CASSPWTGVPGNTIYF.

DNA for the CDR3: TGTGCCAGCAGCCCACCTGAGACCCGGGGAGCCGGGGAGCTGTTTTTT. This codes for CASSPPETRGAGELFF. This chain connects TRBV7-3 to TRBJ2-2; D perhaps matches TRBD2 (5 bases). The CDR3 is 16 amino acids. Deletions cut 5 bases from V and 6 bases from J, with 19 bases between. Germline loops: CDR1 SGHTA, CDR2 FQGTGA.

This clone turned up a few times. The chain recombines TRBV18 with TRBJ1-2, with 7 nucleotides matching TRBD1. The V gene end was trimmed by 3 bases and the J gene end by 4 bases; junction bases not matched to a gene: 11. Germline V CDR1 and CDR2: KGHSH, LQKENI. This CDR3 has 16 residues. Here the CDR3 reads CASSPTNGQDSYGYTF. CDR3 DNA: TGTGCCAGCTCACCGACGAACGGACAGGACAGCTATGGCTACACCTTC.

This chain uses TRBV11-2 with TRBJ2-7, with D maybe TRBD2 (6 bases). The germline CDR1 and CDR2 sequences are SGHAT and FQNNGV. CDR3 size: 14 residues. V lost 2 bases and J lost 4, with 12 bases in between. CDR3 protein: CASSLPAGSYEQYF. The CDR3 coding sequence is TGTGCCAGCAGCTTACCCGCGGGGTCGTACGAGCAGTACTTC.

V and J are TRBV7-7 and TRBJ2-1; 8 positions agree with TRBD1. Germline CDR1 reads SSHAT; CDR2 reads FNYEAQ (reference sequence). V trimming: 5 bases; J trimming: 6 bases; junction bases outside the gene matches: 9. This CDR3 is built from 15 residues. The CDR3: CASSRGQGTVNEQFF. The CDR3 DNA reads TGTGCCAGCAGCCGCGGACAGGGAACGGTCAATGAGCAGTTCTTC.

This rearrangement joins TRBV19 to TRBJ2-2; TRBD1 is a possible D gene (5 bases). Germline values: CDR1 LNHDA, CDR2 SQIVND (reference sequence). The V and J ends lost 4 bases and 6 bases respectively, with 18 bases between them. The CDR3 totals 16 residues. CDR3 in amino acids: CASSRGRGSFAGELFF. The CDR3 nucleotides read TGTGCCAGTAGTAGGGGAAGGGGATCGTTCGCCGGGGAGCTGTTTTTT.

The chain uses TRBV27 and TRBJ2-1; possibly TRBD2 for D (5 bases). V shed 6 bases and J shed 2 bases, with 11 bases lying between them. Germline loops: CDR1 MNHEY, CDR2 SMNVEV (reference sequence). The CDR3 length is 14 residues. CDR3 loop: CASSQRGTYNEQFF. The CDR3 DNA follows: TGTGCCAGCAGCCAAAGAGGGACCTACAATGAGCAGTTCTTC.

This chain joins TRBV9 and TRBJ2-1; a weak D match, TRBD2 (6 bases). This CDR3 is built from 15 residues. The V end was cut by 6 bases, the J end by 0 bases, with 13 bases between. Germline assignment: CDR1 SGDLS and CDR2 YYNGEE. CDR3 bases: TGTGCCAGCACCCGGGAGCCGAGCTCCTACAATGAGCAGTTCTTC. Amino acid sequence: CASTREPSSYNEQFF.

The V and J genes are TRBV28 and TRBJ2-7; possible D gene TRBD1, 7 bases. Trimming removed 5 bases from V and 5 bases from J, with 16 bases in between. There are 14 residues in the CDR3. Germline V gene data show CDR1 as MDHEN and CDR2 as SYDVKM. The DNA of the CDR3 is TGTGCCAGCAGTATTCCGGAGGGGGCAAACGAGCAGTACTTC. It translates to CASSIPEGANEQYF.

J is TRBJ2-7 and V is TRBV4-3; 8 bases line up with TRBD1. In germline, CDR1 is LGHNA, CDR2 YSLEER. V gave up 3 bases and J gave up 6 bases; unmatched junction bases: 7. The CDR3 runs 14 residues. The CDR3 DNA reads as TGCGCCAGCAGCCATGCGGGTGACAGGGGCGAGCAGTACTTC. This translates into CASSHAGDRGEQYF.

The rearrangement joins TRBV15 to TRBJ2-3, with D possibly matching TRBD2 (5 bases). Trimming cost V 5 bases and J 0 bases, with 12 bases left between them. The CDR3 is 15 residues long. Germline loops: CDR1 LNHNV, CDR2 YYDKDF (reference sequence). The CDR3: CATSGPGTSTDTQYF. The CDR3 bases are TGTGCCACCAGCGGGCCGGGAACGAGCACAGATACGCAGTATTTT.

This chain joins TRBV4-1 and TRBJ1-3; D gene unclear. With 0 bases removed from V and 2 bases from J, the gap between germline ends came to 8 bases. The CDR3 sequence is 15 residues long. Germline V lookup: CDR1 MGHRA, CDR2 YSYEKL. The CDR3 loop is CASSQERGAGNTIYF. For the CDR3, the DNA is TGCGCCAGCAGCCAAGAACGGGGTGCTGGAAACACCATATATTTT.

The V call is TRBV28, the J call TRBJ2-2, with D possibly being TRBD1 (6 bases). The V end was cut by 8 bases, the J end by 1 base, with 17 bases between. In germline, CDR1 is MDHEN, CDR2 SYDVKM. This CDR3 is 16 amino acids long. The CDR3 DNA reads TGTGCCAGCGGTCTGGTCAGGGGCAGGAACACCGGGGAGCTGTTTTTT. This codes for CASGLVRGRNTGELFF.

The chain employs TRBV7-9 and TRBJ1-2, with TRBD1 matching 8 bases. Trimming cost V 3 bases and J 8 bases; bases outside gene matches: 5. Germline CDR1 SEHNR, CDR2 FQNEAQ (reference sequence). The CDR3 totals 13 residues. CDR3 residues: CASSFLTGEGYTF. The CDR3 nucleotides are TGTGCCAGCAGCTTTTTGACAGGGGAAGGCTACACCTTC.

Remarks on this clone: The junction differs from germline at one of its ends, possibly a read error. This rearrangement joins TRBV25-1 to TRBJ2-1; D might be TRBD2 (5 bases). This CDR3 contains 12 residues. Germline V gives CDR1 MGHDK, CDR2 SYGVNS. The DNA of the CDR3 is TGTGCCAGCAGTGAATACACGGAGGAGCGGTTCTTC. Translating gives CASSEYTEERFF.

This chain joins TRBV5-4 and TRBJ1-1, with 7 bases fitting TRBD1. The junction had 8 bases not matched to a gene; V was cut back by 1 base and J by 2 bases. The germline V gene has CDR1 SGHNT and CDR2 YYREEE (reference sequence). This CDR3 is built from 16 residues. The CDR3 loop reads CASSLHPTGYNTEAFF. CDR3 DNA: TGTGCCAGCAGCTTGCATCCGACAGGGTATAACACTGAAGCTTTCTTT.

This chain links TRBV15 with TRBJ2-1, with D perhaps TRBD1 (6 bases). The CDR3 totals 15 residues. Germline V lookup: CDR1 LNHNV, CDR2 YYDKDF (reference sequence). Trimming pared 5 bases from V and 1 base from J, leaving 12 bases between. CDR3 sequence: CATSYTGSSYNEQFF. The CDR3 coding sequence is TGTGCCACCAGCTATACAGGGTCATCCTACAATGAGCAGTTCTTC.

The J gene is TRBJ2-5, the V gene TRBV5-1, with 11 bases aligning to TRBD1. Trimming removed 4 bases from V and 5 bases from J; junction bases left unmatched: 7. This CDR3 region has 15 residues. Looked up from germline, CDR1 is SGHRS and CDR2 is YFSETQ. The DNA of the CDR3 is TGCGCCAGCAGCCCGGGACAGGGGGTTTTGGAGACCCAGTACTTC. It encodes CASSPGQGVLETQYF.

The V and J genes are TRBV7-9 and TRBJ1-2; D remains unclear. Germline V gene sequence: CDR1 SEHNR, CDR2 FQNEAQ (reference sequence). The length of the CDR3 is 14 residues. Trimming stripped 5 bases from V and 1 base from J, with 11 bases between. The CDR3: CASSLIGNNYGYTF. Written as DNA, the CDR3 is TGTGCCAGCAGCCTTATCGGGAATAACTATGGCTACACCTTC.

CDR3 nucleotide sequence: TGTGCCACGAAACGGGGAGACACTGAAGCTTTCTTT. It specifies CATKRGDTEAFF. The V and J genes are TRBV15 and TRBJ1-1; D uncertain. Germline values: CDR1 LNHNV, CDR2 YYDKDF (reference sequence). This CDR3 is built from 12 residues. V was cut by 9 bases and J by 3 bases, with 11 bases left in between.

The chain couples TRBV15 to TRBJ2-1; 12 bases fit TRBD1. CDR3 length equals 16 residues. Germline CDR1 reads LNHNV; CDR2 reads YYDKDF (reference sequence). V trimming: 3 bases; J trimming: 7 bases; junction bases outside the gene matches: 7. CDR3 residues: CATSSGTGGDINEQFF. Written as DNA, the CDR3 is TGTGCCACCAGCAGTGGGACAGGGGGCGATATTAATGAGCAGTTCTTC.

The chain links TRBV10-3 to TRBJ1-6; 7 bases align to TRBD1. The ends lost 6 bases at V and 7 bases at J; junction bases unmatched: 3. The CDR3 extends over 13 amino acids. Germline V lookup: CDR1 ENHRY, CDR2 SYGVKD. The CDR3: CAIRARGNSPLHF. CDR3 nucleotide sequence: TGTGCCATCAGGGCCAGGGGGAATTCACCCCTCCACTTT.

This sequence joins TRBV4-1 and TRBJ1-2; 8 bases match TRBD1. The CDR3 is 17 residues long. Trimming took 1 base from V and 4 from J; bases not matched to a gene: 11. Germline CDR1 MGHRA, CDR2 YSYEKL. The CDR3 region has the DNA TGCGCCAGCAGCCAAGGGGTCGGACAGGGAATAGGCTATGGCTACACCTTC. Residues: CASSQGVGQGIGYGYTF.